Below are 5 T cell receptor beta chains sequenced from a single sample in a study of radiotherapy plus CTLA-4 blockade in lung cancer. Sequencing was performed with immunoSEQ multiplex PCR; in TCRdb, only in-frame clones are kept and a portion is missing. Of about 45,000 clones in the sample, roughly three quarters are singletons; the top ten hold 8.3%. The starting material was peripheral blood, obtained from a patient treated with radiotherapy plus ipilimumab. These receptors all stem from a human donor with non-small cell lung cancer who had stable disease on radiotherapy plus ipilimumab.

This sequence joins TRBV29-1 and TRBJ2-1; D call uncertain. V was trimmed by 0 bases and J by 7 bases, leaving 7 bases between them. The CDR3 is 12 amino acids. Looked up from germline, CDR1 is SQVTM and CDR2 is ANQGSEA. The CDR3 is CSVEDATNEQFF. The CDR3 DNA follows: TGCAGCGTTGAAGATGCAACAAATGAGCAGTTCTTC.

CDR3 sequence reads: CASSSQGSNQPQHF. The DNA for the CDR3 is TGTGCCAGCAGTTCCCAGGGCAGCAATCAGCCCCAGCATTTT. The chain recombines TRBV2 with TRBJ1-5; D perhaps matches TRBD1 (5 bases). CDR3 length: 14 amino acids. CDR1 is SNHLY, CDR2 FYNNEI, per germline. The V end was cut by 5 bases, the J end by 1 base, with 9 bases between.

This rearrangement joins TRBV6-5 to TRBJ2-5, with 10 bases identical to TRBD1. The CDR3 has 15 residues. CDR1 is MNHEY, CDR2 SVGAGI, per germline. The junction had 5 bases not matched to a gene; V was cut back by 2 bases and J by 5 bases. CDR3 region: CASSYNSGQGETQYF. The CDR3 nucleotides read TGTGCCAGCAGTTACAATTCGGGACAGGGGGAGACCCAGTACTTC.

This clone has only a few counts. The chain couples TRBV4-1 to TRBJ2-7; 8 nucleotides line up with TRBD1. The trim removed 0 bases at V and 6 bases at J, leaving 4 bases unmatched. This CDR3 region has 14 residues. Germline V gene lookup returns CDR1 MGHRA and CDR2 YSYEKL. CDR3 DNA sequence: TGCGCCAGCAGCCAAGACAGGGGGCGTTTCGAGCAGTACTTC. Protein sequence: CASSQDRGRFEQYF.

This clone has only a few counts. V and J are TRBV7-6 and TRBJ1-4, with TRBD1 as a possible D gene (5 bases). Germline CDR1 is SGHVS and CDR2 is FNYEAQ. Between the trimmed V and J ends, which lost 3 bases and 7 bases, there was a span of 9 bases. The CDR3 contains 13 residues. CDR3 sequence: CASSLMRGEKLFF. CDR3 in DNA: TGTGCCAGCAGCTTGATGAGGGGTGAAAAACTGTTTTTT.